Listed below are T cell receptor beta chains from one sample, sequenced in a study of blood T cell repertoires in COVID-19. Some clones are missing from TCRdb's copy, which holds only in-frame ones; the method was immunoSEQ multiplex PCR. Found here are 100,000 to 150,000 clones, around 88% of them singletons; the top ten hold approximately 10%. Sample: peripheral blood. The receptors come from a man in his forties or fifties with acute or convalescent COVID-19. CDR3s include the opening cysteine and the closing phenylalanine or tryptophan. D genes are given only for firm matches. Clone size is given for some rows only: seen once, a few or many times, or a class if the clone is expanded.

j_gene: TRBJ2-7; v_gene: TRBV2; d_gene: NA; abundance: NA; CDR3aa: CASGQGPYEQYF; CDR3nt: TGTGCCAGCGGCCAGGGGCCCTACGAGCAGTACTTC
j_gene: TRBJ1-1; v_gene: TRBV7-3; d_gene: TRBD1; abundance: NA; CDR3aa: CASSLLDRSTEAFF; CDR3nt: TGTGCCAGCAGCTTACTGGACAGGTCCACTGAAGCTTTCTTT
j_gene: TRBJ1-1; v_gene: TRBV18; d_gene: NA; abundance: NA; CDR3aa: CASSPAGIDTEAFF; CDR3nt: TGTGCCAGCTCACCAGCAGGGATAGACACTGAAGCTTTCTTT
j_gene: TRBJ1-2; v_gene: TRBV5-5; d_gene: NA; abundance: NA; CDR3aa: CASSPKQISSSYGYTF; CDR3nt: TGTGCCAGCAGTCCCAAACAGATTTCCTCGTCCTATGGCTACACCTTC
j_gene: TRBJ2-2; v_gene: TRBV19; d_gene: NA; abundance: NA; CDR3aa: CASSITSDTGELFF; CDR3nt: TGTGCCAGTAGTATAACCTCGGACACCGGGGAGCTGTTTTTT
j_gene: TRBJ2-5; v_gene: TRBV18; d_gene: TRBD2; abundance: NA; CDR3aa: CASSQAGVRETQYF; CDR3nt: TGTGCCAGCTCACAGGCGGGAGTCAGAGAGACCCAGTACTTC
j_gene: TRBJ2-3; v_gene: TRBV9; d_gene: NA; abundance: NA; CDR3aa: CASSVIATGGSTDTQYF; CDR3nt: TGTGCCAGCAGCGTAATTGCGACGGGGGGCTCCACAGATACGCAGTATTTT
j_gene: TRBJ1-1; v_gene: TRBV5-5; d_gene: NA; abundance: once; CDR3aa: CASSLSRGNTEAFF; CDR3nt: TGTGCCAGCAGTTTATCTAGGGGGAACACTGAAGCTTTCTTT
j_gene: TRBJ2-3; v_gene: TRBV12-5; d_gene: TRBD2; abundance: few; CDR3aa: CASGVQRGASTDTQYF; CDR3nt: TGTGCTAGTGGTGTTCAGCGGGGGGCTAGCACAGATACGCAGTATTTT
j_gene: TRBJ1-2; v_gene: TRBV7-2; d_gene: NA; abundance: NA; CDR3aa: CASSKKNRDLLPGYTF; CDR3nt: TGTGCCAGCAGCAAAAAAAACAGGGACCTCCTTCCGGGCTACACCTTC
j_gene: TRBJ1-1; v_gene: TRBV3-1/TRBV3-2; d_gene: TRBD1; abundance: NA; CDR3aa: CASSRTGTSNTEAFF; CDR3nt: TGTGCCAGCAGCCGGACAGGGACATCGAACACTGAAGCTTTCTTT
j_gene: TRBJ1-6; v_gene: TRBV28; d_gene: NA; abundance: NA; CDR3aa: CASSFLGRQSNSPLHF; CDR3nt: TGTGCCAGCAGTTTTTTAGGGCGACAGTCAAATTCACCCCTCCACTTT
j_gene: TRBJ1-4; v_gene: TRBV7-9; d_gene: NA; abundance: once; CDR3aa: CASSLGSGNEKLFF; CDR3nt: TGTGCCAGCAGCTTAGGGTCGGGTAATGAAAAACTGTTTTTT
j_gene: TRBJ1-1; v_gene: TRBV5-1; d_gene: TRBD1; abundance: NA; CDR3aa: CASSLGGTGGLAFF; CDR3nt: TGCGCCAGCAGCTTGGGCGGGACAGGGGGCTTAGCTTTCTTT
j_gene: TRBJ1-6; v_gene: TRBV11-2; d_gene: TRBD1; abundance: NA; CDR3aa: CASSSLTGGRNSPLHF; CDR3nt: TGTGCCAGCAGCTCGCTTACAGGGGGCAGAAATTCACCCCTCCACTTT
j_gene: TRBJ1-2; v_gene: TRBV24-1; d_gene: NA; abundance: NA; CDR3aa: CATSADGYGYTF; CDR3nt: TGTGCCACCAGCGCCGACGGGTATGGCTACACCTTC
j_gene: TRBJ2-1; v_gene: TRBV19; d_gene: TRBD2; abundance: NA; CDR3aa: CASRIGLAGVNEQFF; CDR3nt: TGTGCCAGTAGAATCGGACTAGCGGGAGTCAATGAGCAGTTCTTC
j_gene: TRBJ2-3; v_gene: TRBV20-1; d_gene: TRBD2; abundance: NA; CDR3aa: CSASSASGASTDTQYF; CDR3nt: TGCAGTGCTAGTTCGGCTAGCGGTGCTAGCACAGATACGCAGTATTTT
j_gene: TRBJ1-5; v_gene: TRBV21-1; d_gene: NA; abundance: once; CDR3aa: CATEPAAPSQQPQHF; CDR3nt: TGTGCCACCGAACCGGCAGCCCCTAGTCAGCAGCCCCAGCATTTT
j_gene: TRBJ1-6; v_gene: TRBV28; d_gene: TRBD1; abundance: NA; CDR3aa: CASSPRQGANSPLHF; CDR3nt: TGTGCCAGCAGTCCCAGACAGGGAGCTAATTCACCCCTCCACTTT
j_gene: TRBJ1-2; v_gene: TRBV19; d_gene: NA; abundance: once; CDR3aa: CASSATQVPYGYTF; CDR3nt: TGTGCCAGTAGTGCCACCCAGGTCCCCTATGGCTACACCTTC
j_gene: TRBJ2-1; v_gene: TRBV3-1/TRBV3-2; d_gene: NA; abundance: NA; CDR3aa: CASTIVGGGNEQFF; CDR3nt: TGTGCCAGCACCATTGTGGGAGGGGGGAATGAGCAGTTCTTC